The entry that follows covers one T cell receptor beta chain sequence. Its antigen is unidentified. The sample is drawn from a study of cytomegalovirus exposure and HLA in healthy donors. Whole-study findings and limits: In a later analysis, at a false discovery rate of 0.05, about 16,000 TCR beta sequences matched HLA alleles. Only CMV serostatus was available as immune exposure information.

Per the germline V gene, CDR1 is LNHDA and CDR2 is SQIVND (reference sequence). CDR3 size: 17 residues. J gave up 9 bases and V 2 bases, and 14 bases lay outside the gene matches. Healthy individuals who donated bone marrow served as the donors. It was with 60 Vbeta and 13 Jbeta primers that the PCR ran. This table comes from immunoSEQ multiplex PCR, and its TCRdb copy is limited to in-frame clones, with some not included. The table has about 140,000 clones, approximately 80% seen once. This chain joins TRBV19 and TRBJ1-5; 9 bases align to TRBD1. What was sequenced was PBMCs. This receptor was obtained from a man over 45 in good health and CMV-seronegative. Here the CDR3 reads CASSISGGTGQGGPQHF. CDR3 DNA: TGTGCCAGTAGTATAAGTGGGGGAACGGGACAGGGCGGGCCCCAGCATTTT.